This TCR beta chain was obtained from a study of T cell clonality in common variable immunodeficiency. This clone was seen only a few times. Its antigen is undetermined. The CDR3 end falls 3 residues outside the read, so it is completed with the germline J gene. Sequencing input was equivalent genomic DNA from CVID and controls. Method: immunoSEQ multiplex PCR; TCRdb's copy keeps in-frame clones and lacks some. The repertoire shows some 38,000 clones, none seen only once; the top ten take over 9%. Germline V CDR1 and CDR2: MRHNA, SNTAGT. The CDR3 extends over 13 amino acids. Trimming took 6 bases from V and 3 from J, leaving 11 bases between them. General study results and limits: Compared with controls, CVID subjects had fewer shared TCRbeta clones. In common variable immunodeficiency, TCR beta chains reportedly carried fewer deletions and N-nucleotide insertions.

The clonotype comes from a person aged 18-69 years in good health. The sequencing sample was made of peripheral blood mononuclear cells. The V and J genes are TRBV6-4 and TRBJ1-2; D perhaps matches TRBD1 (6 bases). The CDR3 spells CASSLQGHYGYTF. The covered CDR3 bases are TGTGCCAGCAGCTTACAGGGACACTATGGC.